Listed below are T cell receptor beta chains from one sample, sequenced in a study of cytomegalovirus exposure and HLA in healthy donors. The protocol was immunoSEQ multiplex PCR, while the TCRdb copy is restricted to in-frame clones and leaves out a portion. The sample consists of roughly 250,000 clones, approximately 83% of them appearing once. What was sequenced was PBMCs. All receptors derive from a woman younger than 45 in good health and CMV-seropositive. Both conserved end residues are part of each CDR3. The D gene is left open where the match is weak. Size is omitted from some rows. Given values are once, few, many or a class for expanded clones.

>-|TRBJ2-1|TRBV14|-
CASSRLANEQFF
TGTGCCAGCAGCAGACTCGCCAATGAGCAGTTCTTC
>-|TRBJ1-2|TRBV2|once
CASSGADGNYGYTF
TGTGCCAGCAGCGGAGCTGACGGTAACTATGGCTACACCTTC
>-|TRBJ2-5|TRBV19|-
CASSARALETQYF
TGTGCCAGTAGTGCGAGGGCCTTAGAGACCCAGTACTTC
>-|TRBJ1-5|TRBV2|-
CASSRQGQWAQHF
TGTGCCAGCAGTCGCCAGGGGCAATGGGCCCAGCATTTT
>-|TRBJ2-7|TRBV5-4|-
CASSLGDLTYEQYF
TGTGCCAGCAGCTTGGGGGACTTAACCTACGAGCAGTACTTC
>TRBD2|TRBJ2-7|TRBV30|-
CAWSVPSGSNEQYF
TGTGCCTGGAGTGTTCCTAGCGGGAGCAACGAGCAGTACTTC
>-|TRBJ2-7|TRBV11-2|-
CASSFGTPSGYEQYF
TGTGCCAGCAGCTTCGGGACTCCGTCTGGCTACGAGCAGTACTTC
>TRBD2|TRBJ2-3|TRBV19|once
CASSIEVSGLNTDTQYF
TGTGCCAGTAGTATAGAAGTTAGCGGGCTTAACACAGATACGCAGTATTTT
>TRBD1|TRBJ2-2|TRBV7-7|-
CASSQGTGTGELFF
TGTGCCAGCAGCCAGGGGACAGGGACCGGGGAGCTGTTTTTT
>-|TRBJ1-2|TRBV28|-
CASISEGRLPLGGYTF
TGTGCCAGCATCTCGGAGGGGCGGCTGCCTTTGGGAGGCTACACCTTC
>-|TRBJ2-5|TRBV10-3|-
CAISESEGGETQYF
TGTGCCATCAGTGAGTCTGAGGGCGGAGAGACCCAGTACTTC
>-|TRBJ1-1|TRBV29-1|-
CSVGKQGFVGEAFF
TGCAGCGTTGGAAAACAGGGTTTCGTGGGTGAAGCTTTCTTT
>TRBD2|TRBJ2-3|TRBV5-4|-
CASSKREYGDTQYF
TGTGCCAGCAGCAAGCGGGAATACGGAGATACGCAGTATTTT
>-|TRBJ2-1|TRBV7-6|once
CASSLAVTSEQFF
TGTGCCAGCAGCTTAGCGGTAACGAGTGAGCAGTTCTTC
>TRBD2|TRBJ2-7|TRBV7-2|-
CASSKGLAGSYEQYF
TGTGCCAGCAGCAAGGGACTAGCGGGGTCCTACGAGCAGTACTTC
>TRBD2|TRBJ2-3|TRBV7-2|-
CASSWGPSGGLGTQYF
TGTGCCAGCAGTTGGGGGCCTAGCGGGGGTCTAGGTACGCAGTATTTT
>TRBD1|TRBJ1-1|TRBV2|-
CASVEDRGRAFF
TGTGCCAGCGTCGAGGACAGGGGGCGAGCTTTCTTT
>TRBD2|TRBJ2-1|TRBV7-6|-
CASSRTSGVYNEQFF
TGTGCCAGCAGCCGGACTAGCGGGGTCTACAATGAGCAGTTCTTC
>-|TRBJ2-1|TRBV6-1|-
CASSESWRDNEQFF
TGTGCCAGCAGTGAAAGCTGGCGGGACAATGAGCAGTTCTTC
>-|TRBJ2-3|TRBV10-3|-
CAIGGLRLGLTDTQYF
TGTGCCATCGGAGGGCTGCGACTAGGACTTACAGATACGCAGTATTTT